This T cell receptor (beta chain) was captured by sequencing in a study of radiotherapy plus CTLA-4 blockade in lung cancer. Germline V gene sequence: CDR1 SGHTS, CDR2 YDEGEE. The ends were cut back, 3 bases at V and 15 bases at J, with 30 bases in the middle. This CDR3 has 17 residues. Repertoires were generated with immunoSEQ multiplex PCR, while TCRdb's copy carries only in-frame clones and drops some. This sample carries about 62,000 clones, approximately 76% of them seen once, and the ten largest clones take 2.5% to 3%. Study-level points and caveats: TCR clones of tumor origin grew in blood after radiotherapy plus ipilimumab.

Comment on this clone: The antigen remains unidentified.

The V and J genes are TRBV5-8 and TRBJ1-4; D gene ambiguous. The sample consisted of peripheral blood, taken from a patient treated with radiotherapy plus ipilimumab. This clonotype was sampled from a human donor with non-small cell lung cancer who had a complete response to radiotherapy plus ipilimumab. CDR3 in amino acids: CASSWNRVSGRMKKVFF. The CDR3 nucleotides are TGTGCCAGCAGCTGGAATCGGGTTTCGGGGAGAATGAAAAAGGTGTTTTTT.